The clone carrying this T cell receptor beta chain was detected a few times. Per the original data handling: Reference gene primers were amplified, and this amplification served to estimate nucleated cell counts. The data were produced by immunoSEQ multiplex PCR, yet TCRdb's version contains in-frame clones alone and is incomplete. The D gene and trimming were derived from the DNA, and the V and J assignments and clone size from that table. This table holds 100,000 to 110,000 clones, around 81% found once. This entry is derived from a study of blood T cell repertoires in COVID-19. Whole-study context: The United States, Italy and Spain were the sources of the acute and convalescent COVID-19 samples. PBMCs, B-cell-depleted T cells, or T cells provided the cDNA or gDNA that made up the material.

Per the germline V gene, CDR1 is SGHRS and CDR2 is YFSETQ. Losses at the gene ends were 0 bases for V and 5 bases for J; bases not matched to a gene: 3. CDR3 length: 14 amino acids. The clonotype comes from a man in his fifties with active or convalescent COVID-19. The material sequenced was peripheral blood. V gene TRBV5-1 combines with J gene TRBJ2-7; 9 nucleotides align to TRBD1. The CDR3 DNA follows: TGCGCCAGCAGCTTGGGACAGGGGGAGAACGAGCAGTACTTC. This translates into CASSLGQGENEQYF.